This T cell receptor beta chain appears in the sequencing data of a study of blood T cells in healthy people across ages. Through a sample-barcoded 5' primer and a J-beta primer mix, a second PCR was run for 7 to 11 cycles. Via MiXCR, TCRdb re-called the 5' RACE reads, giving one row per CDR3 protein. This table has 1.5 million to 2 million distinct CDR3 sequences, about 49% appearing once. Trimming cost V 0 bases and J 1 base, with 13 bases left between them. Germline loops: CDR1 LGHNA, CDR2 YSLEER. The CDR3 is 17 residues long. Study-wide results and caveats: Donors of long life had a larger count of naive CD4+ cells and greater diversity than aged donors.

A word on this clonotype: Its specificity is not known.

Sample donors were healthy Caucasian individuals that came from Russia, aged about 6 to 95. Every sample had a minimum of 6.5 million PBMCs isolated. The gene calls are TRBV4-3 and TRBJ2-1, with D perhaps TRBD2 (5 bases). This sequence originates from a woman aged 35 to 49 in good health. Material: blood. CDR3 loop: CASSQDPEGRSYNEQFF. The CDR3 DNA reads TGCGCCAGCAGCCAAGATCCCGAGGGAAGATCCTACAATGAGCAGTTCTTC.